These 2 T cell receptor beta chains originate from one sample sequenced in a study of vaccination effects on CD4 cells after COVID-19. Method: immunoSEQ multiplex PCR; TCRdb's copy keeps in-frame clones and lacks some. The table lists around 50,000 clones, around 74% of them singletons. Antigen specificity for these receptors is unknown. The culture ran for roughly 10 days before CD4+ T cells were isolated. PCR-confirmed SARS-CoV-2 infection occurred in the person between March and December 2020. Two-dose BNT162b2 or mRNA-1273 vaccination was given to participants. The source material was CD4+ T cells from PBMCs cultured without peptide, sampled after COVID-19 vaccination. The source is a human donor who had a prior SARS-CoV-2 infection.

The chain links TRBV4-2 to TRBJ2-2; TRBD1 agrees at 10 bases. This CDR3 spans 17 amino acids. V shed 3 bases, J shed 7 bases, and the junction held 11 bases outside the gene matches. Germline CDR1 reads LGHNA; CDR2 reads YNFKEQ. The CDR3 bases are TGTGCCAGCAGCCACCCCGGACAGGGGGGGTTCGGCGGGGAGCTGTTTTTT. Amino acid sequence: CASSHPGQGGFGGELFF.

CDR3 bases: TGTGCCAGCAGTACTGTAGCGGGAGTCTACAATGAGCAGTTCTTC. Translated: CASSTVAGVYNEQFF. V usage is TRBV6-5 and J usage is TRBJ2-1; the match to TRBD2 covers 9 bases. Per the germline V gene, CDR1 is MNHEY and CDR2 is SVGAGI. This CDR3 comprises 15 residues. V dropped 5 bases and J dropped 3; count of bases not matched to a gene: 5.